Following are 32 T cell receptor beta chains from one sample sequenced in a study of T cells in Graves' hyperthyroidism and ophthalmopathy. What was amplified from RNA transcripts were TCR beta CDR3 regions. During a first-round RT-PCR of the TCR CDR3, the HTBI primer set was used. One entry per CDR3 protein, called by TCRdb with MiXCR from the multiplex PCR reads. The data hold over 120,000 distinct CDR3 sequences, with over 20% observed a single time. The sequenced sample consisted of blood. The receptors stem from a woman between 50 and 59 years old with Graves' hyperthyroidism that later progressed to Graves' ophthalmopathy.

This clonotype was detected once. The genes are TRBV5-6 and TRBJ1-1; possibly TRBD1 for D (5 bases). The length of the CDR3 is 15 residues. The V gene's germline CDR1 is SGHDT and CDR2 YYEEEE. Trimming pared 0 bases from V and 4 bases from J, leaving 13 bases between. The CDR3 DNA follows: TGTGCCAGCAGCTTGGCCGGAGGGGCGGGCACTGAAGCTTTCTTT. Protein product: CASSLAGGAGTEAFF. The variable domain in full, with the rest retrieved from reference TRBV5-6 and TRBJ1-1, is DAGVTQSPTHLIKTRGQQVTLRCSPKSGHDTVSWYQQALGQGPQFIFQYYEEEERQRGNFPDRFSGHQFPNYSSELNVNALLLGDSALYLCASSLAGGAGTEAFFGQGTRLTVV.

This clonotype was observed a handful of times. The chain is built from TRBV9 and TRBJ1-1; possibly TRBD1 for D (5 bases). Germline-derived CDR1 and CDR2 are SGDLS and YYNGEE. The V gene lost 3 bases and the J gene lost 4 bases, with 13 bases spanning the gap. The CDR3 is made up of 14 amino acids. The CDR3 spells CASSGGGGGTEAFF. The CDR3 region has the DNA TGTGCCAGCAGCGGGGGGGGGGGTGGCACTGAAGCTTTCTTT.

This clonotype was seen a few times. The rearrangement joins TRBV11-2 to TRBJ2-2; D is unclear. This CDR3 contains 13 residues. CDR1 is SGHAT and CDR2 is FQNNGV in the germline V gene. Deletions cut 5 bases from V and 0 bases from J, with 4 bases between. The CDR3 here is CASSRTNTGELFF. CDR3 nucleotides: TGTGCCAGCAGCCGGACGAACACCGGGGAGCTGTTTTTT.

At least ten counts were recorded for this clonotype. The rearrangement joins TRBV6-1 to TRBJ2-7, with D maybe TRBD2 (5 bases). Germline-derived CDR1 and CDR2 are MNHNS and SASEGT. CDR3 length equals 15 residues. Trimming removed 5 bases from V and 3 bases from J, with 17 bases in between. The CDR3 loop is CASSTGFGVIYEQYF. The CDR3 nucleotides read TGTGCCAGCAGTACCGGATTCGGGGTAATCTACGAGCAGTACTTC.

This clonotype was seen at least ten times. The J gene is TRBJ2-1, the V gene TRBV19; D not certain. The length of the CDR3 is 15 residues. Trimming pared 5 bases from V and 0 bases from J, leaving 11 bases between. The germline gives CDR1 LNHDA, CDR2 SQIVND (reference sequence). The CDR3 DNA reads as TGTGCCAGTAGTCGACACAAGAGCTCCTACAATGAGCAGTTCTTC. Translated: CASSRHKSSYNEQFF. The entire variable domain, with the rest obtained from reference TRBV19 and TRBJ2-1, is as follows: DGGITQSPKYLFRKEGQNVTLSCEQNLNHDAMYWYRQDPGQGLRLIYYSQIVNDFQKGDIAEGYSVSREKKESFPLTVTSAQKNPTAFYLCASSRHKSSYNEQFFGPGTRLTVL.

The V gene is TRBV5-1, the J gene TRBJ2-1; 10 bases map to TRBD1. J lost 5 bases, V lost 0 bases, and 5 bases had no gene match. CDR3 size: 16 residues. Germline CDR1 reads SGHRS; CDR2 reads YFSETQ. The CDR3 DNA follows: TGCGCCAGCAGCTTGGGGGGGACAGGGGTCCACAATGAGCAGTTCTTC. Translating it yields CASSLGGTGVHNEQFF.

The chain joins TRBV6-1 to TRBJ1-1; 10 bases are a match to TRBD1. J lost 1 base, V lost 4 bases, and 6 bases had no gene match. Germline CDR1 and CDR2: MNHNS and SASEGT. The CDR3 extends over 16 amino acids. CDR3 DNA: TGTGCCAGCAGTGTTGTAGGACAGGGGGGGAACACTGAAGCTTTCTTT. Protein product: CASSVVGQGGNTEAFF.

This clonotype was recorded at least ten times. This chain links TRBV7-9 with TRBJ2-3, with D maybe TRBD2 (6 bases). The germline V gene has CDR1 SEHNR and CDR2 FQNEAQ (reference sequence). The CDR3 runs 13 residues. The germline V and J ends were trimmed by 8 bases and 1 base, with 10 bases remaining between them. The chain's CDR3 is CASGASGTDTQYF. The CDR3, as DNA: TGTGCCAGCGGGGCTAGCGGCACAGATACGCAGTATTTT.

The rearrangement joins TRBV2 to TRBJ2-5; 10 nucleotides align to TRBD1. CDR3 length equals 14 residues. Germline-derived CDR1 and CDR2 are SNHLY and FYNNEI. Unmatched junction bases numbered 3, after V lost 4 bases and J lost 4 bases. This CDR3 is CASSGQGARETQYF. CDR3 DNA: TGTGCCAGCAGTGGACAGGGGGCGCGAGAGACCCAGTACTTC.

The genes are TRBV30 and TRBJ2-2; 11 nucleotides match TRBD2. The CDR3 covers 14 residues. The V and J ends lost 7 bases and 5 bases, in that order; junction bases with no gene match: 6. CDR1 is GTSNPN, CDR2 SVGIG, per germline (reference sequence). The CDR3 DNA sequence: TGTGCCTCCCTCCCTAGCGGGAGGACCGGGGAGCTGTTTTTT. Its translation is CASLPSGRTGELFF.

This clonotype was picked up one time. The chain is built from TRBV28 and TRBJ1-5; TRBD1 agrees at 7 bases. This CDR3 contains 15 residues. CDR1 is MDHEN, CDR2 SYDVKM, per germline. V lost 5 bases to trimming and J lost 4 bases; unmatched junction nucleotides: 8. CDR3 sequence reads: CASSKTGEQNQPQHF. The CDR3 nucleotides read TGTGCCAGCAGTAAAACAGGGGAGCAAAATCAGCCCCAGCATTTT. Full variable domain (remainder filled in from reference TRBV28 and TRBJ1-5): DVKVTQSSRYLVKRTGEKVFLECVQDMDHENMFWYRQDPGLGLRLIYFSYDVKMKEKGDIPEGYSVSREKKERFSLILESASTNQTSMYLCASSKTGEQNQPQHFGDGTRLSIL.

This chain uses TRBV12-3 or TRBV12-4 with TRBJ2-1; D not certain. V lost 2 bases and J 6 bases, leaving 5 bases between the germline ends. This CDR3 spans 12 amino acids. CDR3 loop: CASSLRFNEQFF. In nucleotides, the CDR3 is TGTGCCAGCAGTTTAAGGTTCAATGAGCAGTTCTTC.

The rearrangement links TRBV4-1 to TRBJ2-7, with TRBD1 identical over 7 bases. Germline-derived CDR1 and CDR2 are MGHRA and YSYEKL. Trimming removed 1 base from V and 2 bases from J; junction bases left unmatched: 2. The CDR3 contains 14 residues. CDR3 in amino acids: CASSQAGQPYEQYF. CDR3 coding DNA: TGCGCCAGCAGCCAAGCGGGACAGCCCTACGAGCAGTACTTC.

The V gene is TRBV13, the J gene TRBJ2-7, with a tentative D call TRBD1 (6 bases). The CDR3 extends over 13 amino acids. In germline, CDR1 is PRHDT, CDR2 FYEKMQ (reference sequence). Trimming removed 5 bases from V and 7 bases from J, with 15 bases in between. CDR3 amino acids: CASSPARGTEQYF. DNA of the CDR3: TGTGCCAGCAGCCCAGCCAGGGGTACGGAGCAGTACTTC.

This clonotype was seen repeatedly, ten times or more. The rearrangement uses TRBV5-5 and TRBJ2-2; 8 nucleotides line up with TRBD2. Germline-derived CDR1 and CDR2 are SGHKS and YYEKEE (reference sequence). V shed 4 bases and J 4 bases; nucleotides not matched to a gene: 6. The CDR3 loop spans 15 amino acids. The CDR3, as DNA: TGTGCCAGCAGCCCGTCCGGGACTAGCACCGGGGAGCTGTTTTTT. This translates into CASSPSGTSTGELFF.

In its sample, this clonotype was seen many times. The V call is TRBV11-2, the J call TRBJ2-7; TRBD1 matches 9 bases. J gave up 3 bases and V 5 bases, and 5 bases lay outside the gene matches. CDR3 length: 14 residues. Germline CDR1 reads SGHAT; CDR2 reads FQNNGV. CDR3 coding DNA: TGTGCCAGCAGCCTCGACAGGGGGGTCTACGAGCAGTACTTC. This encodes CASSLDRGVYEQYF. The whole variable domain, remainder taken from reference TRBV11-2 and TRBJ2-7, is EAGVAQSPRYKIIEKRQSVAFWCNPISGHATLYWYQQILGQGPKLLIQFQNNGVVDDSQLPKDRFSAERLKGVDSTLKIQPAKLEDSAVYLCASSLDRGVYEQYFGPGTRLTVT.

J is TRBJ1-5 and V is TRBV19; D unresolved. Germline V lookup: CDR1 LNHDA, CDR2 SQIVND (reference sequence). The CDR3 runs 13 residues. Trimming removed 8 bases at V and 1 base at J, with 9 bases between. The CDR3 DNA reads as TGTGCCAGTCCCGGGAAAAGCAATCAGCCCCAGCATTTT. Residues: CASPGKSNQPQHF.

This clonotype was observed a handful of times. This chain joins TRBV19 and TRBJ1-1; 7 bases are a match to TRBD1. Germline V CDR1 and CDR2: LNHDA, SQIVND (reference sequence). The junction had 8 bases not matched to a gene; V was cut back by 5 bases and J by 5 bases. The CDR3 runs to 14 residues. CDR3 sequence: CASSFAAGGTEAFF. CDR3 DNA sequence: TGTGCCAGTAGTTTCGCGGCAGGGGGTACTGAAGCTTTCTTT.

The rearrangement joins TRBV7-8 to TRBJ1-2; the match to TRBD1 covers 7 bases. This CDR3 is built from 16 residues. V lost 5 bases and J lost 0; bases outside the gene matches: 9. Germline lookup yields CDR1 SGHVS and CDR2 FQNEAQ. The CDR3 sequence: CASSKRRDRANYGYTF. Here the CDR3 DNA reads TGTGCCAGCAGCAAACGCCGGGACAGAGCTAACTATGGCTACACCTTC. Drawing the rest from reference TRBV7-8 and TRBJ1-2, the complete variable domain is GAGVSQSPRYKVAKRGQDVALRCDPISGHVSLFWYQQALGQGPEFLTYFQNEAQLDKSGLPSDRFFAERPEGSVSTLKIQRTQQEDSAVYLCASSKRRDRANYGYTFGSGTRLTVV.

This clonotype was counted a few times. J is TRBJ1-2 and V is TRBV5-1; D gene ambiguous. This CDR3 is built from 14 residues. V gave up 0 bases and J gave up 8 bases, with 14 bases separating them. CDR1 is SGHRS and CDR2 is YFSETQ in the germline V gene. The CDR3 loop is CASSLDGFDRGYTF. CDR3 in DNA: TGCGCCAGCAGCTTGGACGGGTTCGATCGGGGCTACACCTTC. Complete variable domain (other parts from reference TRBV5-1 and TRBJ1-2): KAGVTQTPRYLIKTRGQQVTLSCSPISGHRSVSWYQQTPGQGLQFLFEYFSETQRNKGNFPGRFSGRQFSNSRSEMNVSTLELGDSALYLCASSLDGFDRGYTFGSGTRLTVV.

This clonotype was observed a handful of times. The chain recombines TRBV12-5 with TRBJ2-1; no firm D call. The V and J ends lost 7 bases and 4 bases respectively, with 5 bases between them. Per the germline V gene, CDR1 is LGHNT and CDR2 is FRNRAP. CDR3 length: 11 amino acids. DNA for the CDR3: TGTGCTAGTGCCCTATACAATGAGCAGTTCTTC. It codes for CASALYNEQFF. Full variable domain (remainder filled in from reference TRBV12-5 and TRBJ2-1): DARVTQTPRHKVTEMGQEVTMRCQPILGHNTVFWYRQTMMQGLELLAYFRNRAPLDDSGMPKDRFSAEMPDATLATLKIQPSEPRDSAVYFCASALYNEQFFGPGTRLTVL.

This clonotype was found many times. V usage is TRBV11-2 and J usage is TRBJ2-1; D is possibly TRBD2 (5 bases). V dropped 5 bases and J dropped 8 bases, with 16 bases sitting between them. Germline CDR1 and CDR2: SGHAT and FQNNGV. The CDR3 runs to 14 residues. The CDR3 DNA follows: TGTGCCAGCAGCCCAAAACGAGGGAGCGATGAGCAGTTCTTC. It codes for CASSPKRGSDEQFF.

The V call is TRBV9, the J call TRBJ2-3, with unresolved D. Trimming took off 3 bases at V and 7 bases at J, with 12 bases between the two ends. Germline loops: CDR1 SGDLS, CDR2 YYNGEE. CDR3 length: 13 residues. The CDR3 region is CASSDPLANTQYF. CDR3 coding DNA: TGTGCCAGCAGCGACCCCTTAGCAAATACGCAGTATTTT.

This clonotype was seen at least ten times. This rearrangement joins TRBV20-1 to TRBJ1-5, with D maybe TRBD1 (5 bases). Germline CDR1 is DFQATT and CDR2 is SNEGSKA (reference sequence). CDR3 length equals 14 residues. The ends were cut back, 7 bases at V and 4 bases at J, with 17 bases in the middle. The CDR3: CSVPKNQGNQPQHF. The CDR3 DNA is TGCAGTGTCCCGAAAAACCAGGGTAATCAGCCCCAGCATTTT.

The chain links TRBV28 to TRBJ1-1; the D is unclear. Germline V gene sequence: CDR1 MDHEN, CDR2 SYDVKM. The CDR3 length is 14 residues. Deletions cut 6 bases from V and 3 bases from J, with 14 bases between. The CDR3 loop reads CASSLPRGHTEAFF. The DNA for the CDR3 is TGTGCCAGCAGCCTCCCCCGGGGTCACACTGAAGCTTTCTTT.

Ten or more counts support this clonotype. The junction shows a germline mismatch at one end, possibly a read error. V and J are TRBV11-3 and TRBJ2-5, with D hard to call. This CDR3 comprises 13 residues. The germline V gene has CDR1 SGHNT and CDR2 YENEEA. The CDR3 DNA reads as TGTGCCAGCAGCTTAAATCAGCAAGGGACCCAGTACTTC. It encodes CASSLNQQGTQYF.

The CDR3 here is CASSHRLEKAGVDSTDTQYF. The CDR3 DNA reads TGTGCCAGCAGCCATAGACTAGAAAAGGCGGGGGTGGATAGCACAGATACGCAGTATTTT. The chain is built from TRBV9 and TRBJ2-3; 7 bases are a match to TRBD2. The CDR3 totals 20 residues. The trim removed 4 bases at V and 0 bases at J, leaving 20 bases unmatched. The germline CDR1 and CDR2 sequences are SGDLS and YYNGEE. Based on the CDR3 plus reference TRBV9 and TRBJ2-3, the full variable domain is DSGVTQTPKHLITATGQRVTLRCSPRSGDLSVYWYQQSLDQGLQFLIQYYNGEERAKGNILERFSAQQFPDLHSELNLSSLELGDSALYFCASSHRLEKAGVDSTDTQYFGPGTRLTVL.

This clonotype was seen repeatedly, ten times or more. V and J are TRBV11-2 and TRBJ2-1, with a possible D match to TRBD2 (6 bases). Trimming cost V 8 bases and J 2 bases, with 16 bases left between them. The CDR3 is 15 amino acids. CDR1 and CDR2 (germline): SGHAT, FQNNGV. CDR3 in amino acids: CASAWGEATYNEQFF. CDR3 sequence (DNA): TGTGCCAGCGCCTGGGGGGAGGCTACCTACAATGAGCAGTTCTTC.

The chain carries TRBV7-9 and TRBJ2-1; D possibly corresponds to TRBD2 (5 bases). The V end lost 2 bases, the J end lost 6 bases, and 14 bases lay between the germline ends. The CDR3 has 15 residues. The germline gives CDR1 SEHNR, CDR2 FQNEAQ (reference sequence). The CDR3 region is CASSLTRTPGNEQFF. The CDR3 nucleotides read TGTGCCAGCAGCTTAACTAGGACTCCGGGCAATGAGCAGTTCTTC.

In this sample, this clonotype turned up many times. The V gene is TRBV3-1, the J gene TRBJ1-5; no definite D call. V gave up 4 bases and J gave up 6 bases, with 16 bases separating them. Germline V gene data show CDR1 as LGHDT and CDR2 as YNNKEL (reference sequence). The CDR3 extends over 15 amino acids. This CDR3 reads CASSPPGRFPQPQHF. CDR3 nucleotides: TGTGCCAGCAGCCCCCCCGGGAGGTTTCCTCAGCCCCAGCATTTT.

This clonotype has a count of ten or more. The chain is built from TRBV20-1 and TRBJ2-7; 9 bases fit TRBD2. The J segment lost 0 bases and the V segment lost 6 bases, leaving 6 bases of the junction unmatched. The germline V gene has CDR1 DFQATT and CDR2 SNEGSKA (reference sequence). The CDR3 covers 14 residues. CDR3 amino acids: CSASLAGNSYEQYF. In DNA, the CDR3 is TGCAGTGCGTCGCTAGCGGGGAACTCCTACGAGCAGTACTTC.

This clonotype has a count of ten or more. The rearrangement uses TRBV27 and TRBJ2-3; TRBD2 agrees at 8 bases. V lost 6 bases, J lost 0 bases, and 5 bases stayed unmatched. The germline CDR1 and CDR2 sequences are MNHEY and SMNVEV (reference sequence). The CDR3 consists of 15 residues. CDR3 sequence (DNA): TGTGCCAGCAGGGTTAGCGGGACCAGCACAGATACGCAGTATTTT. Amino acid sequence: CASRVSGTSTDTQYF.